This T cell receptor (beta chain) was retrieved from a study of T cells in Graves' hyperthyroidism and ophthalmopathy. Study-wide points: Most clonotypes expanded in thyroid above 0.001 were likewise present in blood.

The sample holds many counts of this clonotype. As yet, its antigen is unknown. Diagnosis rested on symptoms, serum thyroxine and TRAb, thyroid ultrasound, and orbital computed tomography. This sample holds PBMCs from 8 to 10 ml fresh peripheral blood. Germline assignment: CDR1 MDHEN and CDR2 SYDVKM. V was cut by 5 bases and J by 1 base, with 11 bases left in between. This CDR3 has 14 residues. Researchers took RNA transcripts and amplified the TCR beta CDR3 regions from them. The HTBI primer set was used in a first-round RT-PCR of the TCR CDR3. MiXCR, run by TCRdb on the multiplex PCR reads, gives a single entry per CDR3 protein. The sample contains more than 550,000 distinct CDR3 sequences, approximately 15% of which appear only once.

Sequenced sample: blood. The origin of this receptor is a man aged 45-60 years with Graves' hyperthyroidism. J is TRBJ2-5 and V is TRBV28; no clear D. The DNA of the CDR3 is TGTGCCAGCAGTGAACAGAGAGCCCAAGAGACCCAGTACTTC. It specifies CASSEQRAQETQYF. Looking up the rest from reference TRBV28 and TRBJ2-5 gives the full variable domain: DVKVTQSSRYLVKRTGEKVFLECVQDMDHENMFWYRQDPGLGLRLIYFSYDVKMKEKGDIPEGYSVSREKKERFSLILESASTNQTSMYLCASSEQRAQETQYFGPGTRLLVL.